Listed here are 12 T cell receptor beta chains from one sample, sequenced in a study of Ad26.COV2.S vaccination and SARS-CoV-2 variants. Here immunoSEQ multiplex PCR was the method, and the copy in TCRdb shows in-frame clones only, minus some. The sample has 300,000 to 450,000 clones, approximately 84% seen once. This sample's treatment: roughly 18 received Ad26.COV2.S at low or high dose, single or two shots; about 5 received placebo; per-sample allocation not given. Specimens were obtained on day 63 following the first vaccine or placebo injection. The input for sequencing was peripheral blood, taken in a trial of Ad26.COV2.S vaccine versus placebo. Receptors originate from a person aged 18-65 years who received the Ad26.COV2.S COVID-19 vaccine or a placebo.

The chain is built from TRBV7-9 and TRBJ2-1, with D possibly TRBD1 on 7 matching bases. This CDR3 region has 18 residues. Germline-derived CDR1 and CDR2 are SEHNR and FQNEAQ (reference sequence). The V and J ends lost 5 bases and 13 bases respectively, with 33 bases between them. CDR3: CASSPPPGSAGSRGFQFF. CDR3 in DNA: TGTGCCAGCAGCCCCCCTCCGGGGTCAGCGGGTTCCAGGGGGTTCCAGTTCTTC.

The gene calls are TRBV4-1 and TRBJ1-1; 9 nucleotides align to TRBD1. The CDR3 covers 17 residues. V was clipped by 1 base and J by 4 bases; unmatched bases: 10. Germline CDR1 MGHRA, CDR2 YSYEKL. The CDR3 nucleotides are TGCGCCAGCAGCCAAGCCCCTCGACAGGGGGAGGGCACTGAAGCTTTCTTT. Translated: CASSQAPRQGEGTEAFF.

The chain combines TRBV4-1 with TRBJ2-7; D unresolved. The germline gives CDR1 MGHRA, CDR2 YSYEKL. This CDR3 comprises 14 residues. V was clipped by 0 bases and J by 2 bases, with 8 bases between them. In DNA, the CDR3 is TGCGCCAGCAGCCAAGATGGAGTCACCTACGAGCAGTACTTC. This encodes CASSQDGVTYEQYF.

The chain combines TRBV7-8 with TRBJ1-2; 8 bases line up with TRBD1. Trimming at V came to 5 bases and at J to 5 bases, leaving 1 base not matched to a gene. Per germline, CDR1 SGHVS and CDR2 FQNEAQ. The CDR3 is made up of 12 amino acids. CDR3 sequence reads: CASSRQGYGYTF. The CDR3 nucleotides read TGTGCCAGCAGCCGACAGGGGTATGGCTACACCTTC.

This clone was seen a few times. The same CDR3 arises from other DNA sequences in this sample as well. The CDR3 DNA reads as TGTGCCAGCAGCCCCGGGACAGGGGGCAATCAGCCCCAGCATTTT. Amino acid sequence: CASSPGTGGNQPQHF. J is TRBJ1-5 and V is TRBV6-4, with 10 bases fitting TRBD1. Losses at the gene ends were 6 bases for V and 2 bases for J; bases not matched to a gene: 4. CDR1 MRHNA and CDR2 SNTAGT come from the germline V gene. The CDR3 sequence is 15 residues long.

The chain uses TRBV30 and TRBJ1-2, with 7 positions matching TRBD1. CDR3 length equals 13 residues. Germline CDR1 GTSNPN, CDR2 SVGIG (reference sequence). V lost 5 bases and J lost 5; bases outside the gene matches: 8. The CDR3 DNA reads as TGTGCCTGGGACCGGGACAGCCCATATGGCTACACCTTC. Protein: CAWDRDSPYGYTF.

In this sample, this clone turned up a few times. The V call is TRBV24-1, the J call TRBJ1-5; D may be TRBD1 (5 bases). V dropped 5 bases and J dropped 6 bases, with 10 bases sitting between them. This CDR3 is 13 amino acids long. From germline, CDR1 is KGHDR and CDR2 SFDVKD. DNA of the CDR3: TGTGCCACCAGTGGTATGGGACTTCAGCCCCAGCATTTT. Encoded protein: CATSGMGLQPQHF.

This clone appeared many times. CDR3 DNA: TGTGCCAGCAGTTACCTCGACTTCTACGAGCAGTACTTC. It translates to CASSYLDFYEQYF. V usage is TRBV6-6 and J usage is TRBJ2-7; no definite D call. V lost 2 bases to trimming and J lost 3 bases, with 8 bases between them. Looked up from germline, CDR1 is MNHNY and CDR2 is SVGAGI (reference sequence). The CDR3 extends over 13 amino acids.

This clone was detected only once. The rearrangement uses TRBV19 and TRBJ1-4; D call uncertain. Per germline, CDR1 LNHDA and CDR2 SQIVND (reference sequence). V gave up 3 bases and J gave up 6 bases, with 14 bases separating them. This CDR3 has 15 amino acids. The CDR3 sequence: CASSISAVGDEKLFF. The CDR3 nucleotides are TGTGCCAGTAGTATTTCGGCAGTTGGGGATGAAAAACTGTTTTTT.

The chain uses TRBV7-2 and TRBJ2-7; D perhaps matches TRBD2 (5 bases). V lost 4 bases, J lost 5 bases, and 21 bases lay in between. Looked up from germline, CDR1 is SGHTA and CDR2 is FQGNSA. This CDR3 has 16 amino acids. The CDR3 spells CASSSKPSIVTDEQYF. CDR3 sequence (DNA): TGTGCCAGCAGCTCGAAACCTAGCATCGTCACGGACGAGCAGTACTTC.

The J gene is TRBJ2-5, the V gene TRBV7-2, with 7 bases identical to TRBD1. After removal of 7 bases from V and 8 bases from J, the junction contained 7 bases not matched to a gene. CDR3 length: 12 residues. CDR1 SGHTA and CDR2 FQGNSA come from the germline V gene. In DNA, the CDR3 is TGTGCCAGCACCCTTGACAGGGACACCCAGTACTTC. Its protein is CASTLDRDTQYF.

CDR3 residues: CASSRGGYGTEAFF. CDR3 nucleotides: TGTGCCAGCAGCCGAGGGGGATACGGCACTGAAGCTTTCTTT. The J gene is TRBJ1-1, the V gene TRBV6-2 or TRBV6-3, with a weak D call TRBD1 (6 bases). The CDR3 runs 14 residues. CDR1 and CDR2 (germline): MNHEY, SVGEGT. The ends were cut back, 6 bases at V and 4 bases at J, with 15 bases in the middle.